The T cell receptor beta chain described here comes from a study of T cells in Graves' hyperthyroidism and ophthalmopathy (dated by TCRdb to the late 2010s). About the study as a whole: Peripheral blood samples were taken at initial diagnosis, before any treatment was given. TCR V-J signatures able to tell the groups apart were searched for in a discovery cohort of 90 to 100 patients, of whom more than 40 had Graves' ophthalmopathy and some 60 had stable Graves' hyperthyroidism. Prospective prediction of ophthalmopathy was tested in an independent validation cohort consisting of some 19 hyperthyroidism patients and around 17 patients who later progressed to ophthalmopathy. The 75 to 100 discovery patients were randomly split 7:3 into training and test sets. Thyroid tissue and blood T-cell repertoires from about six Graves' hyperthyroidism patients were also compared in the study. After sampling, hyperthyroidism patients received methimazole starting at 30 mg daily, and ophthalmopathy patients received high-dose intravenous methylprednisolone. TCR Vbeta CDR3 sequencing of 120 to 150 peripheral blood samples (approximately 44 ophthalmopathy, 75 to 85 hyperthyroidism and around 17 progressor patients) is reported in the paper.

General findings and caveats noted by the study authors: Ophthalmopathy was separated from stable hyperthyroidism by a 13 V-J signature model, with just over 85% sensitivity and just over 81% specificity obtained in cross-validation and 80%/75% obtained in testing. In validation, progression to ophthalmopathy was predicted by the model with nearly 71% sensitivity and approximately 78% specificity, a median of around 5.9 months before onset. Sample size was not statistically predetermined, and investigators were not blinded to group allocation. Blood samples also contained most of the expanded thyroid clonotypes (frequency above 0.001), which suggests that blood repertoires may reflect thyroid immune responses.

This clonotype was seen at least ten times. Its antigen specificity is not known. Per-base quality was not reported, and no clone a single base away is much larger than it. Amplification of TCR beta CDR3 regions was carried out from RNA transcripts. The TCR CDR3 was subjected to a first round of RT-PCR using the HTBI primer set and the Qiagen OneStep RT-PCR kit. A second multiplex PCR round built the libraries, followed by size selection and purification. Sequencing of the libraries was done on an Illumina HiSeq2000 using paired-end 100 bp reads. Concerning the study's data processing: SOAPnuke was used to process the raw data, removing reads that contained adapters or uncalled bases, had a mean Phred below 15, or lacked an exact match to the constant primer or identifier. COPE v1.2.5 was used to merge the high-quality paired reads, and each unique nucleotide sequence was defined as a clonotype. MiTCR v1.1 was used to align the clonotypes against IMGT TRBV, TRBD and TRBJ reference segments. Analysis was restricted to V-J combinations with a frequency above 0.0001, which covered about 99% of repertoires. A TCS score was defined as the ratio of F50 (clonal expansion) to E x V (chaos), with BLOSUM62-based TCRdist applied between CDR3 peptides within each V-J. Welch's t-statistics and random forest reduced 500 to 650 V-J features to some 14, which were used in a naive Bayes classifier (R e1071). The public reads were reprocessed in TCRdb via fastp at Q25 and MiXCR, keeping in-frame beta chains. Under each unique CDR3 protein, matching rows form one entry showing the most common genes and DNA. For this entry, the V and J calls and clone size follow TCRdb and not the study's own pipeline. Counted in this sample were 270,000 or so distinct CDR3 sequences; under 30% of them appeared once. The biggest ten clones account for approximately 25% of the sample.

In the germline V gene, CDR1 corresponds to ENHRY and CDR2 to SYGVKD. Trimming takes 3 bases from V and 3 bases from J, and the germline ends sit 15 bases apart. From cysteine to phenylalanine, the CDR3 is 15 amino acids long. The DNA shown is the 45-base CDR3, in frame from base 1. Hyperthyroidism patients were newly diagnosed, had a disease duration of under 2 months, and were aged 18 to 65 years. Any patient with an uncontrolled infection, another autoimmune disease, pregnancy or lactation was excluded. Diagnoses relied on clinical symptoms, serum thyroxine and TRAb, thyroid ultrasound and orbital computed tomography. Blood from progressor patients was drawn when they were first diagnosed with hyperthyroidism, before any ophthalmopathy symptoms appeared. Ficoll-Paque density gradient centrifugation was used to isolate PBMCs from approximately 10 ml of fresh peripheral blood. Progressor patients were defined as those initially diagnosed with Graves' hyperthyroidism in whom ophthalmopathy developed during follow-up. Trizol reagent was used to extract total RNA, and RNA quality was then checked on an Agilent 2100 Bioanalyzer.

The sequencing input was blood. The chain is encoded by TRBV10-3 joined to TRBJ2-7, and perhaps TRBD1 as D gene, on 7 matching bases. This sequence was found in a man aged 35 to 55 with Graves' hyperthyroidism that later progressed to Graves' ophthalmopathy. The CDR3 corresponds to CAISEGQGGYYEQYF. DNA sequence: TGTGCCATCAGTGAAGGGCAGGGGGGTTACTACGAGCAGTACTTC.